The 8 T cell receptor beta chains below were found in one sample sequenced in a study of spatial heterogeneity in lung cancer. TCRdb used MiXCR to reprocess the 5' RACE reads, holding one entry per CDR3 protein. This sample carries roughly 11,000 distinct CDR3 sequences, approximately 4% of them seen once, and the ten largest clones take approximately 7.5%. Time point denoted: sample taken at primary tumor resection. Frozen PBMC, nontumor lung or tumor provided whole RNA, which was sequenced unsorted. Sequenced here: normal lung tissue next to the tumor, sampled at surgery. The receptors come from a male donor with early-stage non-small cell lung cancer.

This clonotype was seen at least ten times. The library was built for alpha chains, so this beta chain is an off-target read and its size means little. J is TRBJ2-6 and V is TRBV11-2; TRBD2 matches at 8 bases. The CDR3 spans 18 residues. V trimming: 1 base; J trimming: 0 bases; junction bases outside the gene matches: 5. The germline V gene encodes CDR1 SGHAT and CDR2 FQNNGV. In nucleotides, the CDR3 is TGTGCCAGCAGCTTAGGACCAGGGACTAGCTCTGGGGCCAACGTCCTGACTTTC. Amino acid sequence: CASSLGPGTSSGANVLTF. Using reference TRBV11-2 and TRBJ2-6 for the parts outside the CDR3, the full variable domain is EAGVAQSPRYKIIEKRQSVAFWCNPISGHATLYWYQQILGQGPKLLIQFQNNGVVDDSQLPKDRFSAERLKGVDSTLKIQPAKLEDSAVYLCASSLGPGTSSGANVLTFGAGSRLTVL.

The table lists this clonotype with many counts. Little can be read into the size of this beta chain, an off-target read in a library designed for alpha chains. The rearrangement links TRBV7-8 to TRBJ2-7, with a weak D call TRBD1 (6 bases). The germline gives CDR1 SGHVS, CDR2 FQNEAQ. Trimming cost V 5 bases and J 2 bases, with 16 bases left between them. CDR3 length equals 15 residues. In DNA form, the CDR3 reads TGTGCCAGCAGCCCTAAACAGGGCAGGCCCTACGAGCAGTACTTC. Its translation is CASSPKQGRPYEQYF. Together with reference TRBV7-8 and TRBJ2-7, the CDR3 gives the full variable domain: GAGVSQSPRYKVAKRGQDVALRCDPISGHVSLFWYQQALGQGPEFLTYFQNEAQLDKSGLPSDRFFAERPEGSVSTLKIQRTQQEDSAVYLCASSPKQGRPYEQYFGPGTRLTVT.

This clonotype has at least ten counts. With the library built for alpha chains, this beta chain is off target and its frequency is not meaningful. The genes are TRBV7-9 and TRBJ2-2; perhaps TRBD2 as D (5 bases). Germline V gives CDR1 SEHNR, CDR2 FQNEAQ (reference sequence). V was shortened by 3 bases and J by 7 bases, with 9 bases between the two germline ends. The CDR3 sequence is 13 residues long. The CDR3 region has the DNA TGTGCCAGCAGCTTTGCGGGCAGCGGGGAGCTGTTTTTT. This translates into CASSFAGSGELFF.

Comments on this clonotype: Found in a library prepared for alpha chains, this beta chain is an off-target read, and its abundance has little meaning. The J gene is TRBJ1-4, the V gene TRBV14, with 8 nucleotides matching TRBD1. From germline, CDR1 is SGHDN and CDR2 FVKESK. This CDR3 has 16 residues. J lost 8 bases, V lost 4 bases, and 12 bases had no gene match. The CDR3 is CASSPQSDRVEEKLFF. CDR3 nucleotides: TGTGCCAGCAGCCCCCAATCGGACAGGGTTGAAGAAAAACTGTTTTTT.

In this sample, this clonotype turned up a few times. This beta chain came through as a stray read in a library set up for alpha chains, and its size says little. The V call is TRBV25-1, the J call TRBJ2-3; D remains ambiguous. Trimming took 2 bases from V and 0 from J, leaving 9 bases between them. Germline CDR1 is MGHDK and CDR2 is SYGVNS. The CDR3 covers 15 residues. In DNA, the CDR3 is TGTGCCAGCAGTGAAAACCGAGCTAGCACAGATACGCAGTATTTT. It specifies CASSENRASTDTQYF.

This clonotype rates as medium-sized. This beta chain lies outside the target of a library built for alpha chains; its clone size means little. The chain uses TRBV28 and TRBJ2-7, with a possible D match to TRBD1 (6 bases). This CDR3 contains 14 residues. The V gene lost 5 bases and the J gene lost 2 bases, with 13 bases spanning the gap. Germline V gene lookup returns CDR1 MDHEN and CDR2 SYDVKM. The CDR3 reads CASSAVQGAYEQYF. The DNA of the CDR3 is TGTGCCAGCAGTGCTGTACAGGGAGCCTACGAGCAGTACTTC. Full variable domain (rest looked up from reference TRBV28 and TRBJ2-7): DVKVTQSSRYLVKRTGEKVFLECVQDMDHENMFWYRQDPGLGLRLIYFSYDVKMKEKGDIPEGYSVSREKKERFSLILESASTNQTSMYLCASSAVQGAYEQYFGPGTRLTVT.

This clonotype was picked up many times. Because the library targeted alpha chains, this beta chain is an off-target read whose size means little. This chain connects TRBV20-1 to TRBJ2-5, with 8 bases identical to TRBD2. CDR1 and CDR2 (germline): DFQATT, SNEGSKA (reference sequence). With 0 bases clipped from V and 2 bases from J, the junction kept 5 bases outside the gene matches. This CDR3 comprises 15 residues. As DNA, the CDR3 is TGCAGTGCTAGAGATGCGCGGGGGGCGCAAGAGACCCAGTACTTC. The encoded protein is CSARDARGAQETQYF.

In its sample, this clonotype was seen many times. The library was designed around alpha chains, so this beta chain is a stray read whose abundance carries little weight. The chain recombines TRBV18 with TRBJ2-2; no reliable D call. The germline CDR1 and CDR2 sequences are KGHSH and LQKENI. Between the trimmed V and J ends, which lost 3 bases and 0 bases, there was a span of 8 bases. The CDR3 has 15 amino acids. CDR3 nucleotides: TGTGCCAGCTCACCCGCTATTTCGAACACCGGGGAGCTGTTTTTT. Protein sequence: CASSPAISNTGELFF.